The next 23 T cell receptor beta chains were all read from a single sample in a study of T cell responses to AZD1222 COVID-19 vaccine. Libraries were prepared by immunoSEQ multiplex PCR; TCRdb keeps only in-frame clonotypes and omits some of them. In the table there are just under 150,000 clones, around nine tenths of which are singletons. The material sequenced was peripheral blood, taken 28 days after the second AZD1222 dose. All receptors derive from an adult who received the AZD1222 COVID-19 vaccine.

CDR3 bases: TGTGCCAGCAGCTTGGTGGGACAGGGTATTGATGGCTACACCTTC. It is translated as CASSLVGQGIDGYTF. The chain couples TRBV5-8 to TRBJ1-2; 9 bases are a match to TRBD1. Per the germline V gene, CDR1 is SGHTS and CDR2 is YDEGEE. V trimming: 0 bases; J trimming: 6 bases; junction bases outside the gene matches: 6. The CDR3 contains 15 residues.

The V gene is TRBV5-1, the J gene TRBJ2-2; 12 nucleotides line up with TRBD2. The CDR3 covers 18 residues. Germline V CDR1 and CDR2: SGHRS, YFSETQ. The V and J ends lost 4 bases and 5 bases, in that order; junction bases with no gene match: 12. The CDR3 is CASSPTLLAGGVTGELFF. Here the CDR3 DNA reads TGCGCCAGCAGCCCTACCCTTCTAGCGGGAGGGGTGACCGGGGAGCTGTTTTTT.

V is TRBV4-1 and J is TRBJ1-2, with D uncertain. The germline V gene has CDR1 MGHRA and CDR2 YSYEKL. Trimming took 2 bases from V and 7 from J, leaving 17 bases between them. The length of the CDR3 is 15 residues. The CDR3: CASSQSLSMPFGYTF. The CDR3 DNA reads TGCGCCAGCAGCCAATCCCTCAGTATGCCGTTTGGCTACACCTTC.

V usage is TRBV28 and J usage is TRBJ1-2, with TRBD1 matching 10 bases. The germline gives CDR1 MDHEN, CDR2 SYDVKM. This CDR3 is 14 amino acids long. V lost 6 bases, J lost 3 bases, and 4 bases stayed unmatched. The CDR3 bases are TGTGCCAGCAGCTCGACAGGGGGCGACTATGGCTACACCTTC. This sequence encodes CASSSTGGDYGYTF.

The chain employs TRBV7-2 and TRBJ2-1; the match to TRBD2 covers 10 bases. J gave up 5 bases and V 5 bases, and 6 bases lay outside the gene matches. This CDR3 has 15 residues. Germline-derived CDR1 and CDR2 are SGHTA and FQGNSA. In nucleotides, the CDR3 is TGTGCCAGCAGCCCTGGGACTAGCGCAAACAATGAGCAGTTCTTC. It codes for CASSPGTSANNEQFF.

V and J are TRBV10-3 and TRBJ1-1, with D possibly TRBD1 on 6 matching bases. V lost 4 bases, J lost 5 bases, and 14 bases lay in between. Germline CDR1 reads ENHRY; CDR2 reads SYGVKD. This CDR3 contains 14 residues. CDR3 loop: CAISADSSRTEAFF. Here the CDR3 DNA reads TGTGCCATCAGTGCGGACAGCTCGAGGACTGAAGCTTTCTTT.

The CDR3 DNA reads as TGTGCCATCAGAACCAGGGAGGATTCACCCCTCCACTTT. Its protein product is CAIRTREDSPLHF. The V gene is TRBV10-3, the J gene TRBJ1-6; possible D gene TRBD1, 5 bases. The germline CDR1 and CDR2 sequences are ENHRY and SYGVKD. The CDR3 extends over 13 amino acids. The V end lost 6 bases, the J end lost 8 bases, and 11 bases lay between the germline ends.

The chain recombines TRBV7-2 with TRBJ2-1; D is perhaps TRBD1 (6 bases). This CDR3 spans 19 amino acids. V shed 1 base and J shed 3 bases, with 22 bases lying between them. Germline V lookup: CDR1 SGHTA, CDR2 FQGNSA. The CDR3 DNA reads TGTGCCAGCAGCTTAGGACCCCTAAGGGGGATGGGGTTCTACAATGAGCAGTTCTTC. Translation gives CASSLGPLRGMGFYNEQFF. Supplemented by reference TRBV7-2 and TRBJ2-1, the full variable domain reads GAGVSQSPSNKVTEKGKDVELRCDPISGHTALYWYRQSLGQGLEFLIYFQGNSAPDKSGLPSDRFSAERTGGSVSTLTIQRTQQEDSAVYLCASSLGPLRGMGFYNEQFFGPGTRLTVL.

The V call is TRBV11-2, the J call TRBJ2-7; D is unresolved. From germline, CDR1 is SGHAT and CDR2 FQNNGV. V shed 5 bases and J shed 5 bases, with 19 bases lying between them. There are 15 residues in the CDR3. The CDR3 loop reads CASSPRSLVSDEQYF. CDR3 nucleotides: TGTGCCAGCAGCCCCCGTTCCCTAGTTTCGGACGAGCAGTACTTC. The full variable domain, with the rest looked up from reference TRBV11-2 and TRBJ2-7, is EAGVAQSPRYKIIEKRQSVAFWCNPISGHATLYWYQQILGQGPKLLIQFQNNGVVDDSQLPKDRFSAERLKGVDSTLKIQPAKLEDSAVYLCASSPRSLVSDEQYFGPGTRLTVT.

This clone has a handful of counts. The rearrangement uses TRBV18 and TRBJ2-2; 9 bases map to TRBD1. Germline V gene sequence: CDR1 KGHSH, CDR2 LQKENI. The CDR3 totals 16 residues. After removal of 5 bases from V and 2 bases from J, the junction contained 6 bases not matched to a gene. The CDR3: CASSYTGGYNTGELFF. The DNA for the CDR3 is TGTGCCAGCTCATACACAGGGGGCTATAACACCGGGGAGCTGTTTTTT.

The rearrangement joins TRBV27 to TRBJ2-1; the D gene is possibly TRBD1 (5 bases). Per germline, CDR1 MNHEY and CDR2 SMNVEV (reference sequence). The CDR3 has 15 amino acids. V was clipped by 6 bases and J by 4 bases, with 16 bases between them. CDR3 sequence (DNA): TGTGCCAGCAGCGGGCCGGACAAGACATACAATGAGCAGTTCTTC. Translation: CASSGPDKTYNEQFF.

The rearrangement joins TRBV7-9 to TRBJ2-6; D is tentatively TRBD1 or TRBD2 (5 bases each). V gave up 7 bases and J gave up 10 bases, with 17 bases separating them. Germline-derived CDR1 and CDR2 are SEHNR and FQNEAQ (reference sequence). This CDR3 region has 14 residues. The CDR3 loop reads CASTSYEGWNVLTF. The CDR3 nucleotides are TGTGCCAGCACCTCTTACGAGGGGTGGAACGTCCTGACTTTC.

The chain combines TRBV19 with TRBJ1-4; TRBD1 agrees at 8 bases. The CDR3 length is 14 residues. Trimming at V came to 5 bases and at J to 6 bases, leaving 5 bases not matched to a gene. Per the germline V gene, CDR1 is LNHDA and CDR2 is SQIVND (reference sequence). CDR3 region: CASSHQGADEKLFF. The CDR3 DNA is TGTGCCAGTAGTCATCAGGGGGCGGATGAAAAACTGTTTTTT.

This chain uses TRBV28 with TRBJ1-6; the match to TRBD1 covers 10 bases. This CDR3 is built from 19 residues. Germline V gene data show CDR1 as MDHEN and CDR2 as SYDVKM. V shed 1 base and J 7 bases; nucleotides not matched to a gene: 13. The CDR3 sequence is CASSLYKDRGRIGNSPLHF. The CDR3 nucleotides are TGTGCCAGCAGTTTATATAAAGACAGGGGGCGAATAGGCAATTCACCCCTCCACTTT.

The CDR3 loop is CASSVEGAFQSEAFF. The CDR3 nucleotides are TGTGCCAGCAGCGTAGAGGGGGCTTTTCAATCTGAAGCTTTCTTT. The V call is TRBV9, the J call TRBJ1-1, with 7 bases that match TRBD1. Germline assignment: CDR1 SGDLS and CDR2 YYNGEE. There are 15 residues in the CDR3. V was clipped by 0 bases and J by 6 bases; unmatched bases: 8.

CDR3 nucleotide sequence: TGCGCCAGCAGTGGGCAGGGGGGTGGCACTGAAGCTTTCTTT. It is translated as CASSGQGGGTEAFF. This chain joins TRBV4-3 and TRBJ1-1; 7 nucleotides align to TRBD1. CDR1 LGHNA and CDR2 YSLEER come from the germline V gene. The J segment lost 4 bases and the V segment lost 6 bases, leaving 8 bases of the junction unmatched. This CDR3 is built from 14 residues.

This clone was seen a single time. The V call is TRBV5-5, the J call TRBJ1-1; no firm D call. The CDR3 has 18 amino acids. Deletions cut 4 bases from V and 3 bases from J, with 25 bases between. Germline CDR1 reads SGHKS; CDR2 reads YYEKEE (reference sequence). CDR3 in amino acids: CASSPLLVPRATHTEAFF. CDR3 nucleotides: TGTGCCAGCAGCCCTCTCTTGGTCCCACGGGCTACTCACACTGAAGCTTTCTTT.

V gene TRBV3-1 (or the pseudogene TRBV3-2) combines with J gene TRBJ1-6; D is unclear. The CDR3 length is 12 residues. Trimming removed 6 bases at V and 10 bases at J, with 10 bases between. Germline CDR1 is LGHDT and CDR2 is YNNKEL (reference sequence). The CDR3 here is CASSTRESPLHF. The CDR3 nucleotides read TGTGCCAGCAGTACTAGGGAGTCACCCCTCCACTTT.

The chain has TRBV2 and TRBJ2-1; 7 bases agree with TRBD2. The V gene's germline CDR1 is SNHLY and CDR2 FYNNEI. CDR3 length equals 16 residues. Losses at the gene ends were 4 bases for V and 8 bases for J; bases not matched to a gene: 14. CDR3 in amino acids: CASSGAGTNPPYEQFF. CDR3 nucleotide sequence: TGTGCCAGCAGTGGGGCCGGGACTAACCCTCCTTATGAGCAGTTCTTC.

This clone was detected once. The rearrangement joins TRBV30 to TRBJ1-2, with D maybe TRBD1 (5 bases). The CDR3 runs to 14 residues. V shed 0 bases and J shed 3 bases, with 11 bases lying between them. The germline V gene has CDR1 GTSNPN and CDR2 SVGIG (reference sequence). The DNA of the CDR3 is TGTGCCTGGAGTGTACTCATCAGGGACTATGGCTACACCTTC. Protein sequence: CAWSVLIRDYGYTF.

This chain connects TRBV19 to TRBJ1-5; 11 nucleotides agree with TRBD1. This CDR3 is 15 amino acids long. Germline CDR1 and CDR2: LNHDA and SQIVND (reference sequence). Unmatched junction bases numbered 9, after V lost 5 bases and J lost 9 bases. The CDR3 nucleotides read TGTGCCAGTAGTGACCGGACAGGGGGCTCCCGGCCCCAGCATTTT. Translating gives CASSDRTGGSRPQHF.

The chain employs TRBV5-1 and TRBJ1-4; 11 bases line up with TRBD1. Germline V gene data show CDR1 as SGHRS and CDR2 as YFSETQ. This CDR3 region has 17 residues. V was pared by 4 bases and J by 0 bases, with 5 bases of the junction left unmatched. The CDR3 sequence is CASSPGQGAATNEKLFF. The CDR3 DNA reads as TGCGCCAGCAGCCCAGGACAGGGGGCGGCAACTAATGAAAAACTGTTTTTT.

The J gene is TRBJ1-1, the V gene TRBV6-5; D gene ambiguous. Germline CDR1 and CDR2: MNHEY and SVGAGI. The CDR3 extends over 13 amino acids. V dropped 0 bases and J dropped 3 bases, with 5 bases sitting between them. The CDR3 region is CASSYSGYTEAFF. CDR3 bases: TGTGCCAGCAGTTACTCTGGGTACACTGAAGCTTTCTTT.